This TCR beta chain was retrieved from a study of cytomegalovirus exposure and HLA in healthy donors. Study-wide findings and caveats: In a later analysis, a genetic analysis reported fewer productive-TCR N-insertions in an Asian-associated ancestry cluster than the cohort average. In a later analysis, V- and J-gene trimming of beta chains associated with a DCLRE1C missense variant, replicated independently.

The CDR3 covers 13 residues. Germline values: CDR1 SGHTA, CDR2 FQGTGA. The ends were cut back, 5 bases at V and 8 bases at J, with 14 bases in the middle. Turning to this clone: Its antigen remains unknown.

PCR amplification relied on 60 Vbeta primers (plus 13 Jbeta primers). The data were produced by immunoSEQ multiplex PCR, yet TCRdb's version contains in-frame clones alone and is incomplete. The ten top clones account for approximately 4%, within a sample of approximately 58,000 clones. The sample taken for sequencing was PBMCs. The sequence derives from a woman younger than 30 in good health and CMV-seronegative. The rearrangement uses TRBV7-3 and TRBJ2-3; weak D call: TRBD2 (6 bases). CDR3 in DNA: TGTGCCAGCAGCGCCCTAGAGCGGGCTACGCAGTATTTT. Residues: CASSALERATQYF. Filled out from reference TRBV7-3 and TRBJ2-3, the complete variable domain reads GAGVSQTPSNKVTEKGKYVELRCDPISGHTALYWYRQSLGQGPEFLIYFQGTGAADDSGLPNDRFFAVRPEGSVSTLKIQRTERGDSAVYLCASSALERATQYFGPGTRLTVL.